These 11 T cell receptor beta chains were all obtained from the same sample, sequenced in a study of human versus mouse CDR3 diversity and MHC coevolution. The table came from immunoSEQ multiplex PCR; TCRdb's copy has only in-frame clones and leaves some out. The repertoire holds fewer than 100,000 clones, 93% seen once, with roughly 1.3% in the top ten. Sequences were obtained from naive CD4+ T cells from blood. Subset given: CD45RO-negative CD62L-positive naive CD4 T cells. The receptors shown here come from a person aged 25 to 69 in good health.

This sequence joins TRBV19 and TRBJ2-7, with D possibly matching TRBD2 (6 bases). CDR1 and CDR2 (germline): LNHDA, SQIVND (reference sequence). This CDR3 has 12 amino acids. V was clipped by 7 bases and J by 6 bases, with 13 bases between them. The CDR3 is CASNGGMGEQYF. The CDR3 DNA reads TGTGCCAGTAACGGAGGGATGGGCGAGCAGTACTTC.

Only one count was recorded for this clone. V and J are TRBV25-1 and TRBJ2-7; 10 bases agree with TRBD1. The V gene end was trimmed by 6 bases and the J gene end by 2 bases; junction bases not matched to a gene: 4. The CDR3 sequence is 14 residues long. The germline V gene encodes CDR1 MGHDK and CDR2 SYGVNS. The CDR3 DNA is TGTGCCAGCAGGACCGGGACAGGGGCCTACGAGCAGTACTTC. Translating it yields CASRTGTGAYEQYF.

The chain combines TRBV9 with TRBJ2-7; TRBD2 is a possible D gene (5 bases). Germline V gives CDR1 SGDLS, CDR2 YYNGEE. Trimming shortened V by 1 base and J by 4 bases, and 12 bases separated the two germline ends. There are 14 residues in the CDR3. CDR3 loop: CASSVSQTGYEQYF. CDR3 in DNA: TGTGCCAGCAGCGTATCCCAAACGGGGTACGAGCAGTACTTC.

CDR3 protein: CASSLTGLGTEAFF. The CDR3 DNA follows: TGTGCCAGCAGTTTGACAGGCTTGGGGACTGAAGCTTTCTTT. The chain combines TRBV27 with TRBJ1-1; tentatively, D is TRBD1 (6 bases). V gave up 3 bases and J gave up 5 bases, with 13 bases separating them. Germline assignment: CDR1 MNHEY and CDR2 SMNVEV (reference sequence). CDR3 length equals 14 residues.

V usage is TRBV5-6 and J usage is TRBJ2-3, with 8 bases identical to TRBD2. V gave up 7 bases and J gave up 7 bases; unmatched junction bases: 8. CDR1 is SGHDT and CDR2 is YYEEEE in the germline V gene. There are 13 residues in the CDR3. The CDR3 bases are TGTGCCAGCCAGCCAGCGGGGGCCTATACGCAGTATTTT. Translating it yields CASQPAGAYTQYF.

This clone was counted a single time. The CDR3 sequence: CASSFREGTGLNTEAFF. The CDR3 DNA reads as TGTGCCAGCAGCTTTAGAGAGGGGACAGGGTTGAACACTGAAGCTTTCTTT. This sequence joins TRBV9 and TRBJ1-1, with 9 bases matching TRBD1. The V gene end was trimmed by 4 bases and the J gene end by 0 bases; junction bases not matched to a gene: 10. This CDR3 spans 17 amino acids. Germline loops: CDR1 SGDLS, CDR2 YYNGEE.

CDR3 sequence (DNA): TGTGCCAGTTCAGACAGTCTCCTATCCTATGGCTACACCTTC. Protein sequence: CASSDSLLSYGYTF. The V call is TRBV7-9, the J call TRBJ1-2, with a weak D call TRBD1 (5 bases). Germline V lookup: CDR1 SEHNR, CDR2 FQNEAQ (reference sequence). The CDR3 loop spans 14 amino acids. Trimming stripped 9 bases from V and 4 bases from J, with 18 bases between.

The chain uses TRBV4-1 and TRBJ2-1; possible D gene TRBD1, 5 bases. The V end was cut by 11 bases, the J end by 3 bases, with 14 bases between. Germline V gene sequence: CDR1 MGHRA, CDR2 YSYEKL. CDR3 size: 13 residues. The CDR3 here is CAGATELYNEQFF. The CDR3 bases are TGCGCCGGAGCGACAGAGCTCTACAATGAGCAGTTCTTC.

The CDR3 DNA reads TGTGCCAGCAGCCCCTCCCAGGGGGAACACGAGCAGTACTTC. This gives the protein CASSPSQGEHEQYF. V and J are TRBV11-1 and TRBJ2-7, with 7 bases fitting TRBD1. In germline, CDR1 is SGHAT, CDR2 FQDESV (reference sequence). The CDR3 consists of 14 residues. With V trimmed by 5 bases and J by 5 bases, 9 bases remained unmatched.

The chain uses TRBV5-1 and TRBJ2-7; a weak D match, TRBD1 (6 bases). The CDR3 is 15 amino acids. Germline-derived CDR1 and CDR2 are SGHRS and YFSETQ. Trimming shortened V by 3 bases and J by 3 bases, and 16 bases separated the two germline ends. The CDR3 here is CASSWDPDSHYEQYF. In DNA form, the CDR3 reads TGCGCCAGCAGCTGGGACCCGGACAGCCACTACGAGCAGTACTTC. Full variable domain (missing parts from reference TRBV5-1 and TRBJ2-7): KAGVTQTPRYLIKTRGQQVTLSCSPISGHRSVSWYQQTPGQGLQFLFEYFSETQRNKGNFPGRFSGRQFSNSRSEMNVSTLELGDSALYLCASSWDPDSHYEQYFGPGTRLTVT.

The J gene is TRBJ1-5, the V gene TRBV19; perhaps TRBD1 as D (6 bases). The CDR3 length is 16 residues. Trimming cost V 4 bases and J 3 bases, with 16 bases left between them. The V gene's germline CDR1 is LNHDA and CDR2 SQIVND (reference sequence). The CDR3 protein is CASSKPRQVHNQPQHF. CDR3 nucleotide sequence: TGTGCCAGTAGTAAACCCCGACAGGTACACAATCAGCCCCAGCATTTT.